Described below is a single T cell receptor beta chain sequence and its context. The entry originates in a study of T cell changes during pregnancy in multiple sclerosis. The method was immunoSEQ multiplex PCR; TCRdb's version includes in-frame clones alone and lacks a portion of them. The sample includes roughly 89,000 clones, approximately 93% seen only once; the top ten take 1.5% to 2%. This receptor was identified in a female donor in good health, enrolled as a control in a pregnancy study. Sequencing used peripheral blood, obtained after pregnancy.

The CDR3: CASSIAGQAPTEAFF. CDR3 bases: TGTGCCAGTAGTATAGCTGGACAGGCTCCCACTGAAGCTTTCTTT. This chain connects TRBV19 to TRBJ1-1; 7 bases match TRBD1. V trimming: 1 base; J trimming: 4 bases; junction bases outside the gene matches: 6. The germline V gene encodes CDR1 LNHDA and CDR2 SQIVND (reference sequence). This CDR3 is built from 15 residues. The full variable domain, rest sourced from reference TRBV19 and TRBJ1-1, is DGGITQSPKYLFRKEGQNVTLSCEQNLNHDAMYWYRQDPGQGLRLIYYSQIVNDFQKGDIAEGYSVSREKKESFPLTVTSAQKNPTAFYLCASSIAGQAPTEAFFGQGTRLTVV.